This T cell receptor beta chain was sequenced for a study of patients and donors after allogeneic stem cell transplantation. This CDR3 region has 13 residues. CDR1 and CDR2 (germline): SGHKS, YYEKEE (reference sequence). Trimming cost V 9 bases and J 3 bases, with 15 bases left between them. This clonotype was seen ten or more times. TCRdb passed the RT-PCR reads through MiXCR, listing each CDR3 protein once. The sample yields about 40,000 distinct CDR3 sequences, around a third seen once. Sequenced sample: blood, either unsorted or a sorted T cell fraction (not recorded which). The J gene is TRBJ1-1, the V gene TRBV5-5; tentatively, D is TRBD1 (5 bases). This TCR derives from a human donor who was either an allogeneic HSCT recipient or a stem cell or donor lymphocyte infusion donor (not recorded which). It is not recorded whose cells these are; they may come from a transplant donor. CDR3 sequence (DNA): TGTGCCACCGGGACTGGAGGGGACACTGAAGCTTTCTTT. It yields the protein CATGTGGDTEAFF.